The 24 T cell receptor beta chains below were found in one sample sequenced in a study of shared clonotypes between healthy human individuals. Produced via immunoSEQ multiplex PCR; TCRdb's table is partial and in-frame only. This table has about 2.4 million clones, roughly 93% appearing once. Sample: naive CD4+ T cells from PBMCs. The subset: CD45RA+ positively selected. These receptors all come from a man aged 18-30 years in good health. Some clones in this sample may be carry-over from other donors' samples.

This sequence joins TRBV27 and TRBJ1-1, with no clear D. The CDR3 totals 17 residues. Germline values: CDR1 MNHEY, CDR2 SMNVEV (reference sequence). V was pared by 4 bases and J by 5 bases, with 23 bases between. The CDR3 region is CASSYRLLVGRRTEAFF. CDR3 in DNA: TGTGCCAGCAGTTACCGCCTCCTTGTTGGGCGAAGGACTGAAGCTTTCTTT.

V is TRBV5-4 and J is TRBJ2-7; 9 bases agree with TRBD2. CDR1 and CDR2 from the germline V gene are SGHNT and YYREEE (reference sequence). The CDR3 covers 12 residues. Trimming removed 4 bases from V and 6 bases from J; junction bases left unmatched: 2. CDR3 nucleotide sequence: TGTGCCAGCAGCCGCGGGGGGGGCGAGCAGTACTTC. Its translation is CASSRGGGEQYF.

The chain has TRBV11-1 and TRBJ2-5, with a weak D call TRBD2 (5 bases). V was trimmed by 4 bases and J by 5 bases, leaving 14 bases between them. Germline V gene sequence: CDR1 SGHAT, CDR2 FQDESV (reference sequence). This CDR3 region has 14 residues. The CDR3 protein is CASSSRELRETQYF. The CDR3 coding sequence is TGTGCCAGCAGCTCAAGGGAGTTGAGGGAGACCCAGTACTTC.

The chain employs TRBV25-1 and TRBJ2-2; TRBD2 agrees at 8 bases. The length of the CDR3 is 16 residues. Germline CDR1 MGHDK, CDR2 SYGVNS. The J segment lost 4 bases and the V segment lost 3 bases, leaving 7 bases of the junction unmatched. CDR3 loop: CASSDSTSGPTGELFF. In DNA, the CDR3 is TGTGCCAGCAGTGATAGTACTAGCGGTCCCACCGGGGAGCTGTTTTTT. The full variable domain, completed using reference TRBV25-1 and TRBJ2-2, is EADIYQTPRYLVIGTGKKITLECSQTMGHDKMYWYQQDPGMELHLIHYSYGVNSTEKGDLSSESTVSRIRTEHFPLTLESARPSHTSQYLCASSDSTSGPTGELFFGEGSRLTVL.

About this clone itself: Other DNA sequences in this sample translate to the same CDR3. The rearrangement links TRBV5-1 to TRBJ2-3; D not certain. The CDR3 is 13 amino acids. Germline CDR1 and CDR2: SGHRS and YFSETQ. V was pared by 0 bases and J by 6 bases, with 8 bases between. The CDR3 DNA follows: TGCGCCAGCAGCTTGGGGGTTTCCGATACGCAGTATTTT. It translates to CASSLGVSDTQYF.

The V gene is TRBV6-5, the J gene TRBJ1-1; D call uncertain. V gave up 8 bases and J gave up 0 bases, with 13 bases separating them. The V gene's germline CDR1 is MNHEY and CDR2 SVGAGI. The CDR3 covers 14 residues. The DNA for the CDR3 is TGTGCCAGCGCGCTGGGGAGATTGAACACTGAAGCTTTCTTT. Its translation: CASALGRLNTEAFF.

The chain recombines TRBV6-6 with TRBJ1-5; tentatively, D is TRBD1 (5 bases). Trimming cost V 5 bases and J 6 bases, with 8 bases left between them. Germline CDR1 reads MNHNY; CDR2 reads SVGAGI (reference sequence). The CDR3 spans 12 residues. CDR3 sequence (DNA): TGTGCCAGCAGTGGGGCGGTTCAGCCCCAGCATTTT. Its protein product is CASSGAVQPQHF.

This clone turned up a few times. V gene TRBV19 combines with J gene TRBJ1-4; no clear D. The V and J ends lost 5 bases and 3 bases respectively, with 7 bases between them. This CDR3 contains 13 residues. Germline values: CDR1 LNHDA, CDR2 SQIVND (reference sequence). CDR3 sequence (DNA): TGTGCCAGTAGTTCTTCACCTAATGAAAAACTGTTTTTT. This translates into CASSSSPNEKLFF. The whole variable domain, filled in from reference TRBV19 and TRBJ1-4, reads DGGITQSPKYLFRKEGQNVTLSCEQNLNHDAMYWYRQDPGQGLRLIYYSQIVNDFQKGDIAEGYSVSREKKESFPLTVTSAQKNPTAFYLCASSSSPNEKLFFGSGTQLSVL.

This clone has a handful of counts. Within the sample, other DNA sequences also encode this same CDR3. The V and J genes are TRBV6-1 and TRBJ1-2; D remains unclear. Germline loops: CDR1 MNHNS, CDR2 SASEGT. The CDR3 has 11 amino acids. Between the trimmed V and J ends, which lost 0 bases and 7 bases, there was a span of 3 bases. The CDR3 reads CASSEARGYTF. The CDR3 DNA sequence: TGTGCCAGCAGTGAAGCCCGTGGCTACACCTTC.

This clone was recorded a few times. The chain combines TRBV7-2 with TRBJ2-7; 7 nucleotides align to TRBD1. V trimming: 5 bases; J trimming: 3 bases; junction bases outside the gene matches: 10. This CDR3 contains 15 residues. CDR1 and CDR2 from the germline V gene are SGHTA and FQGNSA. CDR3 amino acids: CASSPGAGGVYEQYF. The CDR3 region has the DNA TGTGCCAGCAGCCCTGGGGCAGGGGGTGTCTACGAGCAGTACTTC.

The chain uses TRBV28 and TRBJ1-2; D ambiguous. The ends were cut back, 5 bases at V and 6 bases at J, with 19 bases in the middle. CDR1 MDHEN and CDR2 SYDVKM come from the germline V gene. The length of the CDR3 is 15 residues. CDR3 in amino acids: CASSPTKNGANGYTF. In nucleotides, the CDR3 is TGTGCCAGCAGTCCAACAAAAAACGGCGCGAATGGCTACACCTTC.

The J gene is TRBJ1-1, the V gene TRBV6-5, with D tentatively TRBD1 (5 bases). V shed 7 bases and J shed 1 base, with 7 bases lying between them. Germline values: CDR1 MNHEY, CDR2 SVGAGI. This CDR3 has 12 residues. DNA of the CDR3: TGTGCCAGCAACCAGGGGAACACTGAAGCTTTCTTT. Protein sequence: CASNQGNTEAFF.

The chain employs TRBV27 and TRBJ2-2; D not resolved. The CDR3 is 16 amino acids. Germline V gene data show CDR1 as MNHEY and CDR2 as SMNVEV (reference sequence). Trimming took 4 bases from V and 4 from J, leaving 16 bases between them. The CDR3 nucleotides read TGTGCCAGCAGTTCACGATGGACCTATGGCACCGGGGAGCTGTTTTTT. It yields the protein CASSSRWTYGTGELFF.

V and J are TRBV2 and TRBJ2-3, with 7 nucleotides matching TRBD2. CDR3 length: 14 amino acids. Looked up from germline, CDR1 is SNHLY and CDR2 is FYNNEI. V lost 6 bases and J lost 6; bases outside the gene matches: 9. The CDR3 region is CASRERGVGDTQYF. The CDR3 DNA reads TGTGCCAGCAGGGAACGGGGGGTAGGGGATACGCAGTATTTT.

The V and J genes are TRBV6-6 and TRBJ1-2; the match to TRBD1 covers 8 bases. The CDR3 has 13 residues. With V trimmed by 10 bases and J by 7 bases, 11 bases remained unmatched. The germline CDR1 and CDR2 sequences are MNHNY and SVGAGI (reference sequence). The CDR3 region has the DNA TGTGCCACCACCATCGACAGGGGCTCTGGCTACACCTTC. Residues: CATTIDRGSGYTF.

V gene TRBV7-8 combines with J gene TRBJ2-5, with D hard to call. The germline V gene encodes CDR1 SGHVS and CDR2 FQNEAQ. CDR3 length equals 14 residues. The V end was cut by 8 bases, the J end by 3 bases, with 16 bases between. For the CDR3, the DNA is TGTGCCAGCTGGCCCCGGAGTAAGGAAGAGACCCAGTACTTC. Translating it yields CASWPRSKEETQYF.

J is TRBJ2-5 and V is TRBV5-4, with D perhaps matching TRBD2 (6 bases). This CDR3 spans 15 amino acids. The germline gives CDR1 SGHNT, CDR2 YYREEE (reference sequence). Trimming shortened V by 4 bases and J by 1 base, and 14 bases separated the two germline ends. DNA for the CDR3: TGTGCCAGCAGCCCCCTTAGCGGACGCCAAGAGACCCAGTACTTC. Translated: CASSPLSGRQETQYF. The whole variable domain, remainder taken from reference TRBV5-4 and TRBJ2-5, is ETGVTQSPTHLIKTRGQQVTLRCSSQSGHNTVSWYQQALGQGPQFIFQYYREEENGRGNFPPRFSGLQFPNYSSELNVNALELDDSALYLCASSPLSGRQETQYFGPGTRLLVL.

The chain is built from TRBV7-8 and TRBJ1-5; D uncertain. Germline V gene lookup returns CDR1 SGHVS and CDR2 FQNEAQ. The V gene lost 2 bases and the J gene lost 2 bases, with 13 bases spanning the gap. The length of the CDR3 is 16 residues. In DNA, the CDR3 is TGTGCCAGCAGCTTACGACGGTTCATGGGCAATCAGCCCCAGCATTTT. Translation gives CASSLRRFMGNQPQHF. Full variable domain (outside the CDR3, taken from reference TRBV7-8 and TRBJ1-5): GAGVSQSPRYKVAKRGQDVALRCDPISGHVSLFWYQQALGQGPEFLTYFQNEAQLDKSGLPSDRFFAERPEGSVSTLKIQRTQQEDSAVYLCASSLRRFMGNQPQHFGDGTRLSIL.

In this sample, this clone turned up a few times. J is TRBJ2-7 and V is TRBV10-1; D is uncertain. CDR1 and CDR2 from the germline V gene are WNHNN and SYGVQD (reference sequence). The CDR3 consists of 13 residues. Trimming removed 2 bases at V and 0 bases at J, with 5 bases between. The CDR3 sequence: CASSEARSYEQYF. CDR3 bases: TGCGCCAGCAGTGAGGCCCGCTCCTACGAGCAGTACTTC.

The sample holds one count of this clone. CDR3 region: CASKTEPESNQPQHF. For the CDR3, the DNA is TGTGCCAGCAAGACTGAGCCCGAGAGCAATCAGCCCCAGCATTTT. The V and J genes are TRBV6-1 and TRBJ1-5; D gene ambiguous. Trimming stripped 7 bases from V and 1 base from J, with 14 bases between. The CDR3 covers 15 residues. CDR1 is MNHNS and CDR2 is SASEGT in the germline V gene.

This clone was found once. The rearrangement joins TRBV18 to TRBJ2-7, with D possibly TRBD2 on 5 matching bases. Germline CDR1 reads KGHSH; CDR2 reads LQKENI. The CDR3 length is 13 residues. Trimming pared 4 bases from V and 5 bases from J, leaving 12 bases between. CDR3 sequence reads: CASSLHSGDEQYF. The CDR3 region has the DNA TGTGCCAGCTCACTACATTCCGGGGACGAGCAGTACTTC.

This clone was seen just once. The chain employs TRBV9 and TRBJ2-6; D is perhaps TRBD1 (5 bases). V lost 2 bases to trimming and J lost 4 bases, with 7 bases between them. CDR1 and CDR2 (germline): SGDLS, YYNGEE. The CDR3 consists of 14 residues. The DNA for the CDR3 is TGTGCCAGCAGCGTTCAGGGAGGGGCCAACGTCCTGACTTTC. Protein sequence: CASSVQGGANVLTF.

CDR3 nucleotide sequence: TGTGCCAGCAGCTCACCCGGACTAGCGGGAGGGAGCTCCTACAATGAGCAGTTCTTC. Translation: CASSSPGLAGGSSYNEQFF. The V gene is TRBV7-2, the J gene TRBJ2-1; 15 nucleotides align to TRBD2. Per the germline V gene, CDR1 is SGHTA and CDR2 is FQGNSA. The CDR3 sequence is 19 residues long. Trimming removed 4 bases from V and 0 bases from J; junction bases left unmatched: 7.

The chain carries TRBV5-1 and TRBJ1-2, with 7 bases aligning to TRBD1. Germline assignment: CDR1 SGHRS and CDR2 YFSETQ. With 0 bases clipped from V and 4 bases from J, the junction kept 3 bases outside the gene matches. CDR3 length equals 14 residues. CDR3 coding DNA: TGCGCCAGCAGCTTGGAGAACAGGGGCTATGGCTACACCTTC. Its protein is CASSLENRGYGYTF.